The T cell receptor (beta chain) described here comes from a study of blood T cell repertoires in COVID-19. Across the whole study: T cells, B-cell-depleted T cells, or PBMCs provided the cDNA or gDNA that served as material.

Germline V lookup: CDR1 LNHDA, CDR2 SQIVND (reference sequence). Trimming cost V 3 bases and J 4 bases, with 10 bases left between them. The CDR3 runs 13 residues. As originally analysed: The authors estimated nucleated cell counts from reference gene primer amplification. Using immunoSEQ multiplex PCR, the repertoire was profiled, and TCRdb retains in-frame clones only, with some absent. The D gene and trimming were derived from the DNA, and the V and J assignments and clone size from that table. The top ten clones hold approximately 3% of a sample with tens of thousands of clones, 70% to 90% of them seen once. Seattle participants joined during active infection and were tracked over time.

Sequencing was carried out using peripheral blood. This clonotype originated in a woman older than 75 with COVID-19, enrolled during active disease. The rearrangement links TRBV19 to TRBJ2-7, with D possibly being TRBD1 (6 bases). CDR3 DNA: TGTGCCAGTAGTATGGCAGGGGCGTACGAGCAGTACTTC. It translates to CASSMAGAYEQYF.